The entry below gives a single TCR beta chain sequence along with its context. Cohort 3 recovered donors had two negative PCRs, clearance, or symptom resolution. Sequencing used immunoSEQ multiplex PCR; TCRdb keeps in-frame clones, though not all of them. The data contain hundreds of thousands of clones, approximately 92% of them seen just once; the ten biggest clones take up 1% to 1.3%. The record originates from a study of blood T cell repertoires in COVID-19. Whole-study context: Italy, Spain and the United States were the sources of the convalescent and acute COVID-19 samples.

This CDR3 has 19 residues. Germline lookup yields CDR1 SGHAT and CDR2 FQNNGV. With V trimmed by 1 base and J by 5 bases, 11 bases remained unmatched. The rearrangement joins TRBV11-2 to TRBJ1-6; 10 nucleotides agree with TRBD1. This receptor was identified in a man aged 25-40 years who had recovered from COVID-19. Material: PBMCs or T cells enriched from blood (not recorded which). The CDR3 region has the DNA TGTGCCAGCAGCTTAGGCTCAAGGGACAGGGGCCGCGATAATTCACCCCTCCACTTT. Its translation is CASSLGSRDRGRDNSPLHF.